Many counts were recorded for the clone carrying this TCR beta chain. Template material for amplifying TCR beta CDR3 regions consisted of RNA transcripts. Initially, a first-round RT-PCR of the TCR CDR3 employed the HTBI primer set. Using its own MiXCR run on the multiplex PCR reads, TCRdb lists one record per CDR3 protein. The sample records tens of thousands of distinct CDR3 sequences, roughly half being singletons. The CDR3 runs 15 residues. The germline V gene encodes CDR1 MNHNS and CDR2 SASEGT. With V trimmed by 6 bases and J by 1 base, 4 bases remained unmatched. The sample is drawn from a study of T cells in Graves' hyperthyroidism and ophthalmopathy. With a duration under 2 months, the hyperthyroidism was newly diagnosed in patients aged 18 to 65. Diagnosis relied on clinical symptoms, serum thyroxine and TRAb, thyroid ultrasound and orbital computed tomography.

J is TRBJ2-5 and V is TRBV6-1; 11 bases fit TRBD2. The clonotype originates from a man between 18 and 29 years old with Graves' hyperthyroidism. Sample: peripheral blood or thyroid tissue (not recorded which). DNA of the CDR3: TGTGCCAGCAGACCGGGACTAGCGGCCCAAGAGACCCAGTACTTC. Its protein is CASRPGLAAQETQYF.